Listed below are T cell receptor beta chains from one sample, sequenced in a study of blood T cell repertoires in COVID-19. Clones were read by immunoSEQ multiplex PCR, and TCRdb kept only the in-frame ones, dropping some. Of 440,000 or so clones in the sample, around 91% were seen once. The sample consisted of peripheral blood. The origin of the receptors is a woman aged 40 to 50 with COVID-19, enrolled during active disease. Both conserved end residues are part of each CDR3. The D gene is left open where the match is weak. Not all rows give a size; the values are once, few, many and, for expanded clones, a class.

d_call: -; j_call: TRBJ2-2; clone_size: once; v_call: TRBV7-3; cdr3_aa: CASCSDLGGTGELFF; cdr3_nt: TGTGCCAGCTGCAGTGATTTGGGAGGCACCGGGGAGCTGTTTTTT
d_call: TRBD1; j_call: TRBJ1-2; clone_size: -; v_call: TRBV4-3; cdr3_aa: CASSRQGGLRGYTF; cdr3_nt: TGCGCCAGCAGCCGACAGGGAGGTTTACGGGGCTACACCTTC
d_call: -; j_call: TRBJ1-2; clone_size: -; v_call: TRBV27; cdr3_aa: CASSLREGSYGYTF; cdr3_nt: TGTGCCAGCAGTTTAAGGGAGGGCAGCTATGGCTACACCTTC
d_call: TRBD1; j_call: TRBJ1-2; clone_size: once; v_call: TRBV3-1/TRBV3-2; cdr3_aa: CASSHLLGTGKGYTF; cdr3_nt: TGTGCCAGCAGCCATCTTCTCGGGACAGGGAAAGGCTACACCTTC
d_call: TRBD1; j_call: TRBJ2-7; clone_size: -; v_call: TRBV2; cdr3_aa: CASSDRTRGQGSSYEQYF; cdr3_nt: TGTGCCAGCAGTGATAGAACACGGGGACAGGGAAGCTCCTACGAGCAGTACTTC
d_call: TRBD1; j_call: TRBJ2-7; clone_size: once; v_call: TRBV6-5; cdr3_aa: CASTGGYEQYF; cdr3_nt: TGTGCCAGCACAGGGGGCTACGAGCAGTACTTC
d_call: -; j_call: TRBJ2-1; clone_size: -; v_call: TRBV5-1; cdr3_aa: CASSFDLEQFF; cdr3_nt: TGCGCCAGCAGCTTCGATCTAGAGCAGTTCTTC
d_call: -; j_call: TRBJ2-7; clone_size: once; v_call: TRBV5-1; cdr3_aa: CASSSLASSYEQYF; cdr3_nt: TGCGCCAGCAGCTCATTAGCGAGCTCCTACGAGCAGTACTTC
d_call: -; j_call: TRBJ2-2; clone_size: -; v_call: TRBV30; cdr3_aa: CAWSPTRRAGELFF; cdr3_nt: TGTGCCTGGAGTCCCACGAGGAGAGCCGGGGAGCTGTTTTTT
d_call: -; j_call: TRBJ1-1; clone_size: -; v_call: TRBV4-3; cdr3_aa: CASSQDLSGGEAFF; cdr3_nt: TGCGCCAGCAGCCAAGATCTTAGCGGTGGTGAAGCTTTCTTT
d_call: -; j_call: TRBJ1-1; clone_size: -; v_call: TRBV21-1; cdr3_aa: CASSTYRVRNTEAFF; cdr3_nt: TGTGCCAGCAGCACCTACAGGGTGCGGAACACTGAAGCTTTCTTT
d_call: -; j_call: TRBJ1-4; clone_size: -; v_call: TRBV2; cdr3_aa: CASSEFQAGIEKLFF; cdr3_nt: TGTGCCAGCAGTGAATTTCAGGCAGGGATTGAAAAACTGTTTTTT
d_call: TRBD2; j_call: TRBJ2-7; clone_size: -; v_call: TRBV5-6; cdr3_aa: CASSPDFTEGTSGYYEQYF; cdr3_nt: TGTGCCAGCAGCCCAGACTTTACGGAGGGGACTAGCGGTTACTACGAGCAGTACTTC
d_call: -; j_call: TRBJ1-2; clone_size: -; v_call: TRBV5-1; cdr3_aa: CASSLALRHGGDDGYTF; cdr3_nt: TGCGCCAGCAGCTTGGCCCTCCGGCATGGGGGCGACGATGGCTACACCTTC
d_call: TRBD1; j_call: TRBJ1-6; clone_size: -; v_call: TRBV7-8; cdr3_aa: CASSSDRGLHF; cdr3_nt: TGTGCCAGCAGCTCGGACAGGGGACTCCACTTT
d_call: TRBD2; j_call: TRBJ2-1; clone_size: -; v_call: TRBV5-4; cdr3_aa: CAAGGYSSYNEQFF; cdr3_nt: TGTGCCGCGGGGGGCTATAGCTCCTACAATGAGCAGTTCTTC
d_call: -; j_call: TRBJ1-1; clone_size: once; v_call: TRBV4-3; cdr3_aa: CASSQITGMNTEAFF; cdr3_nt: TGCGCCAGCAGCCAAATCACAGGAATGAACACTGAAGCTTTCTTT
d_call: -; j_call: TRBJ2-3; clone_size: -; v_call: TRBV5-5; cdr3_aa: CASSILVSDTQYF; cdr3_nt: TGTGCCAGCAGCATACTCGTTTCAGATACGCAGTATTTT
d_call: -; j_call: TRBJ2-2; clone_size: -; v_call: TRBV4-3; cdr3_aa: CASSQEQDPYTGELFF; cdr3_nt: TGCGCCAGCAGCCAAGAACAGGACCCTTACACCGGGGAGCTGTTTTTT
d_call: -; j_call: TRBJ1-1; clone_size: -; v_call: TRBV15; cdr3_aa: CATSRVQGRGSTEAFF; cdr3_nt: TGTGCCACCAGCAGAGTTCAAGGCAGGGGCTCGACTGAAGCTTTCTTT
d_call: -; j_call: TRBJ1-2; clone_size: -; v_call: TRBV5-6; cdr3_aa: CASSLIKQGEHGYTF; cdr3_nt: TGTGCCAGCAGCTTGATCAAACAGGGTGAACATGGCTACACCTTC
d_call: TRBD2; j_call: TRBJ2-3; clone_size: -; v_call: TRBV7-2; cdr3_aa: CASSPSGSTDTQYF; cdr3_nt: TGTGCCAGCAGCCCTAGCGGGAGCACAGATACGCAGTATTTT
d_call: -; j_call: TRBJ2-2; clone_size: -; v_call: TRBV6-2/TRBV6-3; cdr3_aa: CASSYAGMSGELFF; cdr3_nt: TGTGCCAGCAGTTACGCAGGGATGAGCGGGGAGCTGTTTTTT
d_call: TRBD1; j_call: TRBJ2-7; clone_size: -; v_call: TRBV27; cdr3_aa: CASSPGQGYEQYF; cdr3_nt: TGTGCCAGCAGTCCGGGACAGGGGTACGAGCAGTACTTC
d_call: TRBD1; j_call: TRBJ1-1; clone_size: -; v_call: TRBV29-1; cdr3_aa: CSVQGARNEAFF; cdr3_nt: TGCAGCGTGCAGGGGGCCCGAAATGAAGCTTTCTTT
d_call: TRBD1; j_call: TRBJ1-6; clone_size: -; v_call: TRBV18; cdr3_aa: CASSPNVQGGSPLHF; cdr3_nt: TGTGCCAGCTCACCGAACGTCCAGGGGGGTTCACCCCTCCACTTT